This T cell receptor beta chain was captured by sequencing in a study of vaccination and CD4 T cells after COVID-19. The CDR3 totals 15 residues. The germline V gene has CDR1 DFQATT and CDR2 SNEGSKA (reference sequence). The V end was cut by 2 bases, the J end by 0 bases, with 8 bases between. This clonotype was seen more than once but under ten times. MiXCR, applied by TCRdb to the PCR reads, yields one record per CDR3 protein. The table records roughly 14,000 distinct CDR3 sequences, roughly 65% of them present only once. The chain combines TRBV20-1 with TRBJ2-6, with D possibly matching TRBD1 (6 bases). The specimen was CD4+ T cells from blood, collected after SARS-CoV-2 vaccination. This sequence originates from a human donor who had recovered from COVID-19. CDR3 sequence: CSARRGHSGANVLTF. The DNA for the CDR3 is TGCAGTGCTAGAAGGGGACACTCTGGGGCCAACGTCCTGACTTTC.